Given below is one T cell receptor (beta chain) in context. The sample belongs to a study of cytomegalovirus exposure and HLA in healthy donors. A multiplex PCR was run with 60 Vbeta primers and 13 Jbeta primers. Assay used: immunoSEQ multiplex PCR; TCRdb lists only in-frame clones, some missing. Found here are approximately 210,000 clones, around 79% of them singletons; the top ten hold around 0.42%. The sequence derives from a male donor in good health and CMV-seropositive. Sequenced material: PBMCs.

The CDR3 here is CASSLARGKNSPLHF. In DNA form, the CDR3 reads TGTGCCAGCAGCTTAGCGCGCGGGAAGAATTCACCCCTCCACTTT. The rearrangement joins TRBV7-8 to TRBJ1-6; D is uncertain. Germline V gene data show CDR1 as SGHVS and CDR2 as FQNEAQ. V was cut by 0 bases and J by 7 bases, with 10 bases left in between. The CDR3 has 15 residues. The variable domain in full, completed from reference TRBV7-8 and TRBJ1-6, reads GAGVSQSPRYKVAKRGQDVALRCDPISGHVSLFWYQQALGQGPEFLTYFQNEAQLDKSGLPSDRFFAERPEGSVSTLKIQRTQQEDSAVYLCASSLARGKNSPLHFGNGTRLTVT.